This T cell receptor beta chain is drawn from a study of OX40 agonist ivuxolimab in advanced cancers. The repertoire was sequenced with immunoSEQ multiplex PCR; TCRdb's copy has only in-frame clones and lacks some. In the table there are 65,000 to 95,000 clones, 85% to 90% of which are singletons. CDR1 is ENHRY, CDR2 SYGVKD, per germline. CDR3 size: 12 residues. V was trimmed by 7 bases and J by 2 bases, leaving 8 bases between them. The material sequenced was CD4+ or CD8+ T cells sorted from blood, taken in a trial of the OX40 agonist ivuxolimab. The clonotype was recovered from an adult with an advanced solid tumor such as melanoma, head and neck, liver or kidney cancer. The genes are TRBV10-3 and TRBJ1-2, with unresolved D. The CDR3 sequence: CAIKSENYGYTF. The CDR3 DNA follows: TGTGCCATCAAATCGGAGAACTATGGCTACACCTTC.